This T cell receptor (beta chain) was obtained from a study of beta chain features in type 1 diabetes. Points on this clone: Its specificity is not known.

The V gene's germline CDR1 is SGHDT and CDR2 YYEEEE. This CDR3 contains 13 residues. V dropped 4 bases and J dropped 5 bases, with 13 bases sitting between them. General observations from the study: Shorter templates may be favored by PCR, equally so in patients and controls. In all four CD4+ subsets, TCRB CDR3 length was significantly, moderately reduced in type 1 diabetes. Patients' naive, central memory and regulatory TCRB repertoires appeared more alike than those of healthy donors.

Expressed TCRB transcripts were sequenced because the entire RNA isolate underwent reverse transcription. Roughly 3.4 million reads per sample on average were obtained from naive, central memory and regulatory T cell samples. Only in-frame clones appear in the TCRdb table, and some are missing; sequencing was by immunoSEQ multiplex PCR. The table lists 500,000 to 800,000 clones, around 11% of them singletons. The chain has TRBV5-6 and TRBJ2-7; D is undetermined. The sequence derives from a man aged 25-45 years with type 1 diabetes. The sample comprised naive CD4+ T cells from blood. The CDR3, as DNA: TGTGCCAGCAGCAGACCCGACCGAGACGAGCAGTACTTC. Translating it yields CASSRPDRDEQYF. Full variable domain (outside the CDR3, taken from reference TRBV5-6 and TRBJ2-7): DAGVTQSPTHLIKTRGQQVTLRCSPKSGHDTVSWYQQALGQGPQFIFQYYEEEERQRGNFPDRFSGHQFPNYSSELNVNALLLGDSALYLCASSRPDRDEQYFGPGTRLTVT.